A single TCR beta chain is shown here with its context. The data derive from a study of T cell responses to AZD1222 COVID-19 vaccine. The repertoire was sequenced with immunoSEQ multiplex PCR; TCRdb's copy has only in-frame clones and lacks some. Among about 120,000 clones listed, more than 75% were seen once. The CDR3 runs 15 residues. Trimming pared 6 bases from V and 4 bases from J, leaving 19 bases between. Germline V CDR1 and CDR2: LNHDA, SQIVND (reference sequence). Here the sequenced sample was peripheral blood, taken on day 0 of AZD1222 vaccination. The receptor was isolated from an adult in good health. This sequence joins TRBV19 and TRBJ2-7, with D possibly TRBD2 on 6 matching bases. In DNA form, the CDR3 reads TGTGCCAGTAGGGAGGGTGTCTTCCCGTGGTACGAGCAGTACTTC. Translation gives CASREGVFPWYEQYF.